These 3 T cell receptor beta chains were all obtained from the same sample, sequenced in a study of beta chain features in type 1 diabetes. The whole isolated RNA underwent reverse transcription, so sequencing captured expressed TCRB transcripts. The data were produced by immunoSEQ multiplex PCR, yet TCRdb's version contains in-frame clones alone and is incomplete. In the table there are some 410,000 clones, approximately 10% of which are singletons. Sequencing used naive CD4+ T cells from blood. All receptors derive from a woman between 18 and 29 years old in good health.

This clone came up a few times. The rearrangement uses TRBV21-1 and TRBJ2-1; TRBD1 was called by the table and not checked on the DNA. TRBV21-1 is a documented pseudogene. CDR3 length: 17 residues. DNA of the CDR3: TGTGCCAGCAGCCAAAGCATCAGGGACAGGGGTGACAATGAGCAGTTCTTC. Translating gives CASSQSIRDRGDNEQFF.

The V call is TRBV10-3, the J call TRBJ2-7; either TRBD1 or TRBD2 may supply D (5 bases each). Germline CDR1 reads ENHRY; CDR2 reads SYGVKD. CDR3 length equals 13 residues. The V end was cut by 4 bases, the J end by 1 base, with 8 bases between. The CDR3 loop is CAISVGPSYEQYF. The CDR3 DNA is TGTGCCATCAGTGTGGGACCGTCCTACGAGCAGTACTTC.

This clone was seen a few times. The chain uses TRBV10-3 and TRBJ2-3, with TRBD2 matching 9 bases. The CDR3 sequence is 12 residues long. V dropped 6 bases and J dropped 8; count of bases not matched to a gene: 3. The germline gives CDR1 ENHRY, CDR2 SYGVKD. The CDR3 spells CAISQLAGTQYF. The CDR3 DNA sequence: TGTGCCATCAGCCAACTAGCGGGTACGCAGTATTTT.